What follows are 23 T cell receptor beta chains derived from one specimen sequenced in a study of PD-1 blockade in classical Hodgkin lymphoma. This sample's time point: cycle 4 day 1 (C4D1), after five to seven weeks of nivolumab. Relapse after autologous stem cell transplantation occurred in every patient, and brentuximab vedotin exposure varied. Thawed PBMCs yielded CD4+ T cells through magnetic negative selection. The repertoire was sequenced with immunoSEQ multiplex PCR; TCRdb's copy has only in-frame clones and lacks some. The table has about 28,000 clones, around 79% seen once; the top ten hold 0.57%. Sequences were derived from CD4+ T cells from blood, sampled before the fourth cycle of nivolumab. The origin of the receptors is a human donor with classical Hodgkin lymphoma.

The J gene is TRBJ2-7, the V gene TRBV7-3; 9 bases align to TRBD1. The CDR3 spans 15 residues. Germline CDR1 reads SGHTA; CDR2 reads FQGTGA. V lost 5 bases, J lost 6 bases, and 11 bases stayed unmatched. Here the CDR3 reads CASSQAGQGFGEQYF. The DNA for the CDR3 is TGTGCCAGCAGCCAGGCGGGACAGGGATTCGGCGAGCAGTACTTC.

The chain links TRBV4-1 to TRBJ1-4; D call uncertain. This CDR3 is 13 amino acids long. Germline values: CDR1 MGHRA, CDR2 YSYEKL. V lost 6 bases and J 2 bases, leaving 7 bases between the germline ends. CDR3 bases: TGCGCCAGCAGAGGGTGGACTAATGAAAAACTGTTTTTT. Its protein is CASRGWTNEKLFF.

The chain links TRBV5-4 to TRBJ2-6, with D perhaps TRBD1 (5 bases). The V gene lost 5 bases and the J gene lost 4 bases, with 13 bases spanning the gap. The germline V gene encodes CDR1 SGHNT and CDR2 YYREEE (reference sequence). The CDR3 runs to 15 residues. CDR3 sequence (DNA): TGTGCCAGCAGACAAGGGGCTAGAGGGGCCAACGTCCTGACTTTC. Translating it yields CASRQGARGANVLTF.

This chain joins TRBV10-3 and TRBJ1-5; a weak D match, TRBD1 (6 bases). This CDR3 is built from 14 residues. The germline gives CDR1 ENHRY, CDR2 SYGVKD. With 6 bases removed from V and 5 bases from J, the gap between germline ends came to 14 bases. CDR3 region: CAISPGHFDQPQHF. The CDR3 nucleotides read TGTGCCATCAGCCCGGGACACTTCGATCAGCCCCAGCATTTT.

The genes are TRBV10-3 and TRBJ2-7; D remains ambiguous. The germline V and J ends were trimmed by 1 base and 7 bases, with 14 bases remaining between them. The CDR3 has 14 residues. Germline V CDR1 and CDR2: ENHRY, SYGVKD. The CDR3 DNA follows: TGTGCCATCAGTGAGTTTGAAGGTACCGAAGAGCAGTACTTC. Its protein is CAISEFEGTEEQYF.

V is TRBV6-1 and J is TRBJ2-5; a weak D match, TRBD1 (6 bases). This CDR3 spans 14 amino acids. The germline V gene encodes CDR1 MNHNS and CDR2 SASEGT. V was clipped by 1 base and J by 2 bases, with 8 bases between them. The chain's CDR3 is CASSEGQAQETQYF. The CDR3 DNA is TGTGCCAGCAGTGAAGGACAGGCACAAGAGACCCAGTACTTC.

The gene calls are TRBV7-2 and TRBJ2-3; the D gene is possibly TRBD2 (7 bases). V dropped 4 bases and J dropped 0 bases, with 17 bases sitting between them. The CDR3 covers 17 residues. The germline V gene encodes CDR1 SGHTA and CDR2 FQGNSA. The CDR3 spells CASSWTGGRGSTDTQYF. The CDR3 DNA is TGTGCCAGCAGCTGGACCGGGGGGAGGGGGAGCACAGATACGCAGTATTTT.

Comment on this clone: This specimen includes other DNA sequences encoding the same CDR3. CDR3 DNA: TGTGCCAGCAGCTTGGGGGGGTCTGGGGCCAACGTCCTGACTTTC. This codes for CASSLGGSGANVLTF. The gene calls are TRBV5-4 and TRBJ2-6; either TRBD1 or TRBD2 may supply D (5 bases each). V lost 0 bases and J lost 1, with 5 bases in between. Germline V lookup: CDR1 SGHNT, CDR2 YYREEE (reference sequence). CDR3 size: 15 residues. The whole variable domain, filled in from reference TRBV5-4 and TRBJ2-6, reads ETGVTQSPTHLIKTRGQQVTLRCSSQSGHNTVSWYQQALGQGPQFIFQYYREEENGRGNFPPRFSGLQFPNYSSELNVNALELDDSALYLCASSLGGSGANVLTFGAGSRLTVL.

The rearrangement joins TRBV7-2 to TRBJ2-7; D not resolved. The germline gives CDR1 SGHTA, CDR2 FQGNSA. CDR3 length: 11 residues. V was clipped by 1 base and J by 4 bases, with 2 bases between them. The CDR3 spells CASSLVYEQYF. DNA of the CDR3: TGTGCCAGCAGCTTAGTTTACGAGCAGTACTTC. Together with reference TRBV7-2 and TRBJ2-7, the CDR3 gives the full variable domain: GAGVSQSPSNKVTEKGKDVELRCDPISGHTALYWYRQSLGQGLEFLIYFQGNSAPDKSGLPSDRFSAERTGGSVSTLTIQRTQQEDSAVYLCASSLVYEQYFGPGTRLTVT.

CDR3 amino acids: CASSQDRVGGYTF. CDR3 DNA sequence: TGTGCCAGCAGCCAGGACAGGGTTGGTGGCTACACCTTC. The rearrangement links TRBV4-2 to TRBJ1-2; TRBD1 agrees at 8 bases. Per the germline V gene, CDR1 is LGHNA and CDR2 is YNFKEQ. With 3 bases clipped from V and 7 bases from J, the junction kept 4 bases outside the gene matches. CDR3 length equals 13 residues.

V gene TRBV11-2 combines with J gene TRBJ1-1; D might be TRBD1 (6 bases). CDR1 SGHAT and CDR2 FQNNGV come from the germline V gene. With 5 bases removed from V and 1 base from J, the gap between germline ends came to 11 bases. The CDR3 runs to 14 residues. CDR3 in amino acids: CASSLRGGNTEAFF. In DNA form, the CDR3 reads TGTGCCAGCAGCCTCAGAGGGGGGAACACTGAAGCTTTCTTT.

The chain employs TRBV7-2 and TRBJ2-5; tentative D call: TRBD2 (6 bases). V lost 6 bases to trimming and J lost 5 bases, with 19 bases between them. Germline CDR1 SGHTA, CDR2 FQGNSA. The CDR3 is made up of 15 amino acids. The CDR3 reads CASSGQGGTWETQYF. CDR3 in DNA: TGTGCCAGCAGTGGCCAAGGAGGGACCTGGGAGACCCAGTACTTC.

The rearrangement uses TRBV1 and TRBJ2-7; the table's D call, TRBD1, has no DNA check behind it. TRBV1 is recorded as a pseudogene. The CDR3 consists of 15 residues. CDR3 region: CTSSQGGTGVTGQYF. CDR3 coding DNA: TGCACCAGCAGCCAAGGGGGGACAGGGGTTACGGGGCAGTACTTC.

This CDR3 reads CSVDSLWVGLENTEAFF. DNA of the CDR3: TGCAGCGTCGACTCCCTGTGGGTTGGGTTGGAGAACACTGAAGCTTTCTTT. The chain joins TRBV29-1 to TRBJ1-1; no definite D call. Trimming took off 6 bases at V and 1 base at J, with 24 bases between the two ends. CDR1 and CDR2 (germline): SQVTM, ANQGSEA. This CDR3 is 17 amino acids long.

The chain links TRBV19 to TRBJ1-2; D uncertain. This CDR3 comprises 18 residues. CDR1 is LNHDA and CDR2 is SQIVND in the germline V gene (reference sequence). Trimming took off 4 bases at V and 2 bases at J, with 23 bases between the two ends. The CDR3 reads CASSRSAPLGMVNYGYTF. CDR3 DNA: TGTGCCAGTAGTAGGTCCGCTCCACTCGGGATGGTGAACTATGGCTACACCTTC.

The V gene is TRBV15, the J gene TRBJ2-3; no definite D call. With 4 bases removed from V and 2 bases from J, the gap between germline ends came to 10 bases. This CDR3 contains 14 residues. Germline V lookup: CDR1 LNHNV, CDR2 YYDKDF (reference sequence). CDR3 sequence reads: CATSNSVYTDTQYF. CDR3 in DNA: TGTGCCACCAGCAATTCAGTTTACACAGATACGCAGTATTTT.

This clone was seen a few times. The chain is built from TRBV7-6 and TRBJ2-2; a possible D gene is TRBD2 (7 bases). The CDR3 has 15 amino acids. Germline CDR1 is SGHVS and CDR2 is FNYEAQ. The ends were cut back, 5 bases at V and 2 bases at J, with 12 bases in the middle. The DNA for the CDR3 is TGTGCCAGCAGCCGAGGGGGGGCTAACACCGGGGAGCTGTTTTTT. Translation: CASSRGGANTGELFF.

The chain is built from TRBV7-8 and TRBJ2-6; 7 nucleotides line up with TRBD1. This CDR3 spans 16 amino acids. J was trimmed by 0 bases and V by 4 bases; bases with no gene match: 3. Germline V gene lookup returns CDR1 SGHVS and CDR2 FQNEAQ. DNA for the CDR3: TGTGCCAGCAGCTCTTACAGGGGCTCTGGGGCCAACGTCCTGACTTTC. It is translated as CASSSYRGSGANVLTF.

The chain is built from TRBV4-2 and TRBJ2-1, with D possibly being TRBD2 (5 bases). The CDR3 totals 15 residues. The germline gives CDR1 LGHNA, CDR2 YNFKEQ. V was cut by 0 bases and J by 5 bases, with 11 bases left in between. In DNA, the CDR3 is TGTGCCAGCAGCCAAGATGATCTGGGAGACAATGAGCAGTTCTTC. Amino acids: CASSQDDLGDNEQFF.

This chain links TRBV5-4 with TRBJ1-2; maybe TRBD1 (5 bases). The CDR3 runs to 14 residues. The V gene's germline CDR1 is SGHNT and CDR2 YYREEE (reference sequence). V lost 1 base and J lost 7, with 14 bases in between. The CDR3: CASSLSGLFRGYTF. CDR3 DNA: TGTGCCAGCAGCTTGTCGGGGCTATTTCGTGGCTACACCTTC.

This CDR3 is CASSFKTGGGYTF. CDR3 coding DNA: TGTGCCAGCAGCTTTAAAACAGGGGGCGGCTACACCTTC. The chain links TRBV7-2 to TRBJ1-2; 9 bases are a match to TRBD1. Germline trimming cut 3 bases from V and 8 bases from J; bases unmatched to any gene: 4. This CDR3 is built from 13 residues. Germline loops: CDR1 SGHTA, CDR2 FQGNSA.

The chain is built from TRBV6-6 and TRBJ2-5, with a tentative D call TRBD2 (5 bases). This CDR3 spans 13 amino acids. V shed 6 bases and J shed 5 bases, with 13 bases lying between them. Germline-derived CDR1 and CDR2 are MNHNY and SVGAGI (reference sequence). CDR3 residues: CASSYAGGETQYF. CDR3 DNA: TGTGCCAGCAGCTACGCCGGCGGGGAGACCCAGTACTTC.

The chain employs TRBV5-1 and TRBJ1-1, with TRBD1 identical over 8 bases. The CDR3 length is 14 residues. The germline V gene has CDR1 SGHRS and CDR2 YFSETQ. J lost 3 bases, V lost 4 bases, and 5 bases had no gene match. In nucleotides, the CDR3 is TGCGCCAGCAGCCCGGGACAGGACGACACTGAAGCTTTCTTT. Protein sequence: CASSPGQDDTEAFF.